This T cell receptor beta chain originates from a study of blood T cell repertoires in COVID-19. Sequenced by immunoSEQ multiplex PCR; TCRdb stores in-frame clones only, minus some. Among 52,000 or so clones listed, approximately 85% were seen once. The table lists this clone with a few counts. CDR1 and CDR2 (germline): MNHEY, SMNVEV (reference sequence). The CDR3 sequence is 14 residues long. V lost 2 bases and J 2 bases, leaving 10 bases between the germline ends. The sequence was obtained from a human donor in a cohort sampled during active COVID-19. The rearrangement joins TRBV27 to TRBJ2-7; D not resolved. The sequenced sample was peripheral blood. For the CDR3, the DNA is TGTGCCAGCAGTTTACGTGCAGGTCCCTACGAGCAGTACTTC. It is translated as CASSLRAGPYEQYF.